The sample holds many counts of the clone carrying this TCR beta chain. PCR was performed a second time for 7 to 11 cycles using a sample-barcoded 5' primer and a J-beta primer mix. TCRdb analysed the 5' RACE reads with MiXCR anew, one entry per CDR3 protein. This sample has hundreds of thousands of distinct CDR3 sequences, with about 28% found just once. Germline CDR1 SGHVS, CDR2 FNYEAQ. V lost 6 bases to trimming and J lost 3 bases, with 15 bases between them. This CDR3 has 15 residues. Ten milliliters of peripheral blood were drawn from each donor. Total RNA, at least 6 micrograms per sample, came from PBMCs. The data were taken from a study of blood T cells in healthy people across ages.

Sequencing was done on a sample of blood. This sequence joins TRBV7-6 and TRBJ2-1; D might be TRBD1 (5 bases). This receptor was taken from an elderly woman in good health. CDR3 residues: CASSYDRERYNEQFF. DNA of the CDR3: TGTGCCAGCAGTTATGACAGAGAACGCTACAATGAGCAGTTCTTC.